This T cell receptor (beta chain) was documented in a study of T cell responses to AZD1222 COVID-19 vaccine. Points from the study as a whole: Dominant at 160-218 and 743-854, vaccine-associated CD4 TCRs also spanned spike. White British donors predominated, females outnumbered males, and clonal diversity was possibly underestimated.

This table comes from immunoSEQ multiplex PCR, and its TCRdb copy is limited to in-frame clones, with some not included. The table lists about 170,000 clones, about 88% of them singletons. With respect to this clone: The antigen is not known.

Germline loops: CDR1 MNHEY, CDR2 SVGAGI. V lost 7 bases to trimming and J lost 7 bases; unmatched junction nucleotides: 7. CDR3 length equals 14 residues. The TCR was taken from an adult in good health. The chain combines TRBV6-5 with TRBJ1-6, with 7 nucleotides matching TRBD1. Sequencing was performed on peripheral blood, taken on day 0 of AZD1222 vaccination. The CDR3, as DNA: TGTGCCAGCACCCCGGACAGGACGAATTCACCCCTCCACTTT. This translates into CASTPDRTNSPLHF.